The rows below give T cell receptor beta chains drawn from one sample of a study of blood T cells in healthy people across ages. TCRdb re-called the 5' RACE reads through MiXCR, storing one row per CDR3 protein. The table records about 970,000 distinct CDR3 sequences, roughly 51% of them present only once. The specimen sequenced was blood. These receptors all come from a woman in her fifties or sixties in good health. Both conserved end residues are part of each CDR3. The order of the fields is J gene, clone size, V gene, D gene, CDR3 DNA, CDR3 protein. A D gene is named only where the DNA matches it firmly. The size of a clone is reported for some rows only, either as once, few or many, or as a class for expanded clones.

>TRBJ1-4|.|TRBV28|.
TGTGCCAGCAGTTCTCTCTCAGAACTACTGTTTTTT
CASSSLSELLFF
>TRBJ2-7|few|TRBV7-8|.
TGTGCCAGCAGCCTTAAAGGGACTCTAGTCTCCTACGAGCAGTACTTC
CASSLKGTLVSYEQYF
>TRBJ1-2|few|TRBV7-9|.
TGTGCCAGCAGCTTAGGGGGAACGGATGGCTACACCTTC
CASSLGGTDGYTF
>TRBJ2-5|.|TRBV5-1|.
TGCGCCAGCAGCCTCCCCCAAGGAGAGACCCAGTACTTC
CASSLPQGETQYF
>TRBJ1-6|few|TRBV7-2|.
TGTGCCAGCAGCTTGGGGGCGGGTTGGAGTTCACCCCTCCACTTT
CASSLGAGWSSPLHF
>TRBJ2-1|few|TRBV20-1|.
TGCAGTGCTTCCGAGGTAGTTTATGAGCAGTTCTTC
CSASEVVYEQFF
>TRBJ2-7|few|TRBV6-2/TRBV6-3|.
TGTGCCAGCAGTTACAGGCGGGGAGCCTACGAGCAGTACTTC
CASSYRRGAYEQYF
>TRBJ2-7|.|TRBV7-9|TRBD2
TGTGCCAGCAGCCCTCCCCCAAGCGGGAGCTTGGGGAACGAGCAGTACTTC
CASSPPPSGSLGNEQYF
>TRBJ1-1|.|TRBV3-1|.
TGTGCCAGCAAAATAGCCAACACTGAAGCTTTCTTT
CASKIANTEAFF
>TRBJ2-1|few|TRBV4-1|.
TGCGCCAGCACGACGGGTCCGATTAGCTCCTACAATGAGCAGTTCTTC
CASTTGPISSYNEQFF
>TRBJ2-3|.|TRBV30|.
TGTGCCTGGGGGACGGAGGATTCCCAGTATTTT
CAWGTEDSQYF
>TRBJ1-2|.|TRBV29-1|TRBD1
TGCAGCAGCCGGGACAGGGGCCGGGCTAACTATGGCTACACCTTC
CSSRDRGRANYGYTF
>TRBJ2-6|.|TRBV18|TRBD1
TGTGCCAGCTCACCACGGACAGGATTTGCTGGGGCCAACGTCCTGACTTTC
CASSPRTGFAGANVLTF
>TRBJ1-4|.|TRBV15|.
TGTGCCACCAGCAGAGATACGGCGACCGAAAAACTGTTTTTT
CATSRDTATEKLFF
>TRBJ2-3|.|TRBV20-1|TRBD2
TGCAGTGCTAGCATCGGGGGGGAGAGGGATACGCAGTATTTT
CSASIGGERDTQYF
>TRBJ1-2|.|TRBV18|.
TGTGCCAGCTCATCAGCCGTTGGGGACTATGGCTACACCTTC
CASSSAVGDYGYTF
>TRBJ2-7|.|TRBV20-1|TRBD2
TGCAGTGCTAGGCGGGGGGGCGGAATCGCCTACGAGCAGTACTTC
CSARRGGGIAYEQYF
>TRBJ2-6|few|TRBV21-1|.
TGTGCCAGCAGCAAAGGATCGGGGTTGGTCCCCTACTCTGGGGCCAACGTCCTGACTTTC
CASSKGSGLVPYSGANVLTF
>TRBJ2-1|.|TRBV24-1|.
TGTGCCACCAGTGTGGCCGGGACGGGAAGCTCCTACAATGAGCAGTTCTTC
CATSVAGTGSSYNEQFF
>TRBJ2-7|.|TRBV7-2|.
TGTGCCAGCAGCTTAGCGCGGAATTCCTACGAGCAGTACTTC
CASSLARNSYEQYF
>TRBJ2-5|.|TRBV7-8|TRBD1
TGTGCCAGCAGCATTGTAAGGACAGGGGGCCGGACCCAGTACTTC
CASSIVRTGGRTQYF
>TRBJ2-5|.|TRBV10-2|.
TGCGCCAGCTTACAGGGAGGAGAGACCCAGTACTTC
CASLQGGETQYF
>TRBJ2-1|few|TRBV12-3/TRBV12-4|TRBD2
TGTGCCAGCTATCCCAGTGGGAGGGCCATAGATGAGCAGTTCTTC
CASYPSGRAIDEQFF
>TRBJ2-3|.|TRBV9|.
TGTGCCAGCAGCGTAGGTCTCGGGGGCATAGATACGCAGTATTTT
CASSVGLGGIDTQYF
>TRBJ2-1|.|TRBV24-1|TRBD1
TGTGCCACCAGTGATAGGGGACAGACCAACAATGAGCAGTTCTTC
CATSDRGQTNNEQFF
>TRBJ2-1|.|TRBV20-1|.
TGCAGTGCTAGAAGCAATGAGCAGTTCTTC
CSARSNEQFF
>TRBJ2-4|.|TRBV3-1|.
TGTGCCAGCAGCCATTCTCCACAGGACATTCAGTACTTC
CASSHSPQDIQYF
>TRBJ1-2|.|TRBV20-1|.
TGCAGTGCTGCTGAGCCGAGGGCCTATGGCTACACCTTC
CSAAEPRAYGYTF
>TRBJ2-7|.|TRBV28|.
TGTGCCAGCAGTTTCGGACAGCAGAATAACGAGCAGTACTTC
CASSFGQQNNEQYF
>TRBJ2-7|.|TRBV7-9|.
TGTGCCAGCAGTCTCAGTTCGAACAGGGACGAGCAGTACTTC
CASSLSSNRDEQYF
>TRBJ2-3|.|TRBV6-2/TRBV6-3|.
TGTGCCAGCAGCAACGTTGTAGGGGCCTCACAACGGGATACGCAGTATTTT
CASSNVVGASQRDTQYF
>TRBJ1-2|.|TRBV7-2|.
TGTGCCAGCAGCCCCGTGCATCGAGGCTACACCTTC
CASSPVHRGYTF
>TRBJ2-5|many|TRBV12-3/TRBV12-4|.
TGTGCCAGCAGTCTCACGGGTATGGAGACCCAGTACTTC
CASSLTGMETQYF
>TRBJ2-7|.|TRBV29-1|.
TGCAGCATTAGGATATCCCTCTACGAGCAGTACTTC
CSIRISLYEQYF
>TRBJ1-5|.|TRBV5-5|.
TGTGCCAGCAGCTCCTGGACAGATCAGCCCCAGCATTTT
CASSSWTDQPQHF
>TRBJ2-1|.|TRBV10-2|TRBD2
TGCGCCAGCAGAATAGCGGGAGTATCCTACAATGAGCAGTTCTTC
CASRIAGVSYNEQFF
>TRBJ2-7|.|TRBV9|TRBD2
TGTGCCAGCAGCGTAGTTGGCGGGAGGGCCTTGTACGAGCAGTACTTC
CASSVVGGRALYEQYF
>TRBJ2-3|.|TRBV3-1|TRBD2
TGTGCCAGCAGCCAAGAATTGCTAGCGGGAGGGTTAGATACGCAGTATTTT
CASSQELLAGGLDTQYF
>TRBJ2-3|.|TRBV14|.
TGTGCCAGCAGTCTCACGAGGCCCACAGATACGCAGTATTTT
CASSLTRPTDTQYF
>TRBJ2-1|once|TRBV29-1|TRBD2
TGCAGCGTTGAATGGACTAGCGCAATTTACAATGAGCAGTTCTTC
CSVEWTSAIYNEQFF
>TRBJ2-1|few|TRBV4-1|.
TGCGCCAGCAGCCAAGGACAAACAGGGCACGATGAGCAGTTCTTC
CASSQGQTGHDEQFF
>TRBJ2-4|few|TRBV10-1|TRBD2
TGCGCCAGCAGTGAACGTGGCGGGAGGGCCCTCTGGTCCAAAAACATTCAGTACTTC
CASSERGGRALWSKNIQYF